One and the same sample provided the 10 T cell receptor beta chains below, sequenced in a study of OX40 agonist ivuxolimab in advanced cancers. TCRdb's table, derived via immunoSEQ multiplex PCR, lists solely in-frame clones and lacks some. This sample carries some 60,000 clones, around 83% of them seen once, and the ten largest clones take approximately 4%. The sample in question was CD4+ or CD8+ T cells sorted from blood, obtained in a trial of the OX40 agonist ivuxolimab. The receptor source for this set is an adult with an advanced solid tumor such as melanoma, head and neck, liver or kidney cancer.

This chain's CDR3 is CASSPQGLTFGEQFF. The CDR3 DNA sequence: TGTGCCAGTAGTCCCCAGGGTCTGACATTTGGTGAGCAGTTCTTC. This chain links TRBV19 with TRBJ2-1; D may be TRBD1 (5 bases). V lost 5 bases, J lost 9 bases, and 20 bases lay in between. Germline loops: CDR1 LNHDA, CDR2 SQIVND (reference sequence). This CDR3 has 15 amino acids.

This chain uses TRBV7-8 with TRBJ1-5; D possibly corresponds to TRBD1 (6 bases). V was pared by 5 bases and J by 1 base, with 9 bases between. The CDR3 totals 14 residues. Germline CDR1 reads SGHVS; CDR2 reads FQNEAQ. CDR3 DNA: TGTGCCAGCAGCCAGGGGAAGAGCAATCAGCCCCAGCATTTT. Translating it yields CASSQGKSNQPQHF.

This clone has only a few counts. The chain couples TRBV28 to TRBJ1-2, with D perhaps matching TRBD1 (6 bases). This CDR3 comprises 14 residues. V gave up 7 bases and J gave up 7 bases, with 19 bases separating them. Germline values: CDR1 MDHEN, CDR2 SYDVKM. The CDR3 DNA follows: TGTGCCAGCATAAGTCCTGGACAGTCCTCTGGCTACACCTTC. This gives the protein CASISPGQSSGYTF.

J is TRBJ2-5 and V is TRBV7-3; 12 bases line up with TRBD2. Looked up from germline, CDR1 is SGHTA and CDR2 is FQGTGA. CDR3 length: 15 amino acids. V was pared by 4 bases and J by 4 bases, with 4 bases of the junction left unmatched. CDR3 in amino acids: CASSSSGGAGETQYF. The CDR3 bases are TGTGCCAGCAGCTCTAGCGGGGGGGCAGGAGAGACCCAGTACTTC.

In this sample, this clone turned up once. This rearrangement joins TRBV5-1 to TRBJ1-5; D may be TRBD1 (6 bases). CDR1 and CDR2 (germline): SGHRS, YFSETQ. The CDR3 extends over 15 amino acids. Trimming left V 0 bases short and J 5 bases short, with 12 bases between. In nucleotides, the CDR3 is TGCGCCAGCAGCTTGGAAGGGACACAAGATCAGCCCCAGCATTTT. Translation gives CASSLEGTQDQPQHF.

The chain uses TRBV7-8 and TRBJ2-4, with TRBD1 matching 9 bases. The germline V gene encodes CDR1 SGHVS and CDR2 FQNEAQ. The length of the CDR3 is 13 residues. V lost 5 bases, J lost 9 bases, and 5 bases stayed unmatched. The CDR3 DNA sequence: TGTGCCAGCAGCCGGGACAGGGATCCCATTCAGTACTTC. The encoded protein is CASSRDRDPIQYF.

This chain links TRBV28 with TRBJ1-2; 7 bases are shared with TRBD1. J lost 3 bases, V lost 5 bases, and 9 bases had no gene match. The CDR3 totals 15 residues. Germline CDR1 and CDR2: MDHEN and SYDVKM. In nucleotides, the CDR3 is TGTGCCAGCAGTACACCCCGGGACAGCCACTATGGCTACACCTTC. Residues: CASSTPRDSHYGYTF.

V usage is TRBV5-1 and J usage is TRBJ1-1; unclear D gene. This CDR3 has 17 residues. Germline CDR1 and CDR2: SGHRS and YFSETQ. The V end was cut by 3 bases, the J end by 1 base, with 19 bases between. The CDR3 loop is CASSSTSGQTKNTEAFF. DNA for the CDR3: TGCGCCAGCAGCTCCACAAGCGGGCAGACCAAGAACACTGAAGCTTTCTTT.

This chain links TRBV27 with TRBJ1-6; D not certain. Trimming removed 5 bases from V and 10 bases from J, with 15 bases in between. The CDR3 consists of 14 residues. CDR1 is MNHEY and CDR2 is SMNVEV in the germline V gene (reference sequence). The CDR3 bases are TGTGCCAGCAGTCTGGACCCGTGGAAATCACCCCTCCACTTT. Residues: CASSLDPWKSPLHF.

This clone has just a few counts. The gene calls are TRBV12-5 and TRBJ1-5, with no clear D. The CDR3 totals 13 residues. V lost 7 bases and J lost 9, with 16 bases in between. Germline CDR1 reads LGHNT; CDR2 reads FRNRAP. The chain's CDR3 is CASVQDSWGPQHF. CDR3 in DNA: TGTGCTAGTGTCCAGGATTCCTGGGGGCCCCAGCATTTT.